The 23 T cell receptor beta chains below were found in one sample sequenced in a study of spatial heterogeneity in lung cancer (dated by TCRdb to the late 2010s). The intended sense of this specimen's time point label: sample taken at primary tumor resection. For TCR sequencing, whole RNA was extracted from tumor and nontumor lung tissue, or from cryopreserved PBMC samples, and no cell sorting was done. The library was built by means of 5' RACE. Sequenced on a NextSeq 500. Using fastp trimming at Q25 and MiXCR clonotype assembly, TCRdb reanalyzed the public sequencing data and kept in-frame beta chains. Rows matching on CDR3 protein sequence are summarized as one entry with the most common DNA and genes. Counted in this sample were 60,000 to 90,000 distinct CDR3 sequences; about an eighth of them appeared once. The top ten clones comprise 6.5% to 8.5% of the sample. The sample in question was PBMCs, obtained at surgery. These receptors all come from a male donor with early-stage non-small cell lung cancer.

The rearrangement links TRBV7-9 to TRBJ2-1; D possibly corresponds to TRBD1 (6 bases). This CDR3 is built from 13 residues. Trimming took off 5 bases at V and 12 bases at J, with 17 bases between the two ends. The V gene's germline CDR1 is SEHNR and CDR2 FQNEAQ (reference sequence). As DNA, the CDR3 is TGTGCCAGCAGCCCACAGGGTGGGATTGGGCAGTTCTTC. The encoded protein is CASSPQGGIGQFF. The variable domain in full, completed from reference TRBV7-9 and TRBJ2-1, reads DTGVSQNPRHKITKRGQNVTFRCDPISEHNRLYWYRQTLGQGPEFLTYFQNEAQLEKSRLLSDRFSAERPKGSFSTLEIQRTEQGDSAMYLCASSPQGGIGQFFGPGTRLTVL.

At least ten counts were recorded for this clonotype. The CDR3 loop reads CASSQESVGDLTSYEQYF. Here the CDR3 DNA reads TGTGCCAGCAGCCAAGAATCTGTAGGGGATTTGACCTCCTACGAGCAGTACTTC. The chain links TRBV3-1 to TRBJ2-7, with D possibly TRBD1 on 5 matching bases. V was trimmed by 0 bases and J by 0 bases, leaving 18 bases between them. The CDR3 is 18 amino acids. The germline gives CDR1 LGHDT, CDR2 YNNKEL (reference sequence).

The V and J genes are TRBV6-5 and TRBJ1-2; 10 nucleotides line up with TRBD1. The length of the CDR3 is 14 residues. The trim removed 7 bases at V and 6 bases at J, leaving 8 bases unmatched. Germline CDR1 MNHEY, CDR2 SVGAGI. The CDR3 region has the DNA TGTGCCAGCAAGGCTGACAGGGGGCGGGATGGCTACACCTTC. Encoded protein: CASKADRGRDGYTF.

J is TRBJ2-3 and V is TRBV12-3 or TRBV12-4; maybe TRBD2 (6 bases). Trimming left V 5 bases short and J 2 bases short, with 11 bases between. This CDR3 comprises 14 residues. In DNA form, the CDR3 reads TGTGCCAGCAGTCTGGACTACTCCACAGATACGCAGTATTTT. Translation gives CASSLDYSTDTQYF.

Sample share makes this clonotype medium-sized. The chain recombines TRBV7-6 with TRBJ2-2; TRBD1 is a possible D gene (6 bases). Per the germline V gene, CDR1 is SGHVS and CDR2 is FNYEAQ. This CDR3 has 13 amino acids. V was clipped by 3 bases and J by 4 bases, with 6 bases between them. For the CDR3, the DNA is TGTGCCAGCAGCTTGGGGGCCACCGGGGAGCTGTTTTTT. It specifies CASSLGATGELFF. Full variable domain (missing parts from reference TRBV7-6 and TRBJ2-2): GAGVSQSPRYKVTKRGQDVALRCDPISGHVSLYWYRQALGQGPEFLTYFNYEAQQDKSGLPNDRFSAERPEGSISTLTIQRTEQRDSAMYRCASSLGATGELFFGEGSRLTVL.

Notes on this clonotype: Being one base from a much bigger clone, this may be a read error. This rearrangement joins TRBV12-5 to TRBJ1-5; possibly TRBD1 for D (6 bases). Looked up from germline, CDR1 is LGHNT and CDR2 is FRNRAP. CDR3 length: 13 amino acids. The CDR3 reads CGSDLDRNQPQHF. The CDR3 DNA reads as TGTGGTAGTGATTTGGACAGAAATCAGCCCCAGCATTTT.

This clonotype was seen only a few times. The rearrangement uses TRBV18 and TRBJ2-3; 13 bases agree with TRBD2. Germline CDR1 reads KGHSH; CDR2 reads LQKENI. This CDR3 comprises 17 residues. V shed 2 bases and J 2 bases; nucleotides not matched to a gene: 4. The CDR3 region is CASSPRTSGGLTDTQYF. The CDR3 region has the DNA TGTGCCAGCTCACCAAGGACTAGCGGGGGTCTCACAGATACGCAGTATTTT.

There are many counts of this clonotype. The genes are TRBV6-2 or TRBV6-3 and TRBJ2-7, with D maybe TRBD2 (6 bases). Germline-derived CDR1 and CDR2 are MNHEY and SVGEGT. The V gene lost 9 bases and the J gene lost 2 bases, with 14 bases spanning the gap. The CDR3 length is 13 residues. The CDR3 spells CASTGWGAYEQYF. The CDR3, as DNA: TGTGCCAGTACCGGTTGGGGGGCCTACGAGCAGTACTTC.

The rearrangement joins TRBV5-8 to TRBJ2-2; no definite D call. The CDR3 spans 13 residues. V was pared by 1 base and J by 6 bases, with 7 bases between. Germline V gene lookup returns CDR1 SGHTS and CDR2 YDEGEE. CDR3 amino acids: CASSLRPSGELFF. CDR3 coding DNA: TGTGCCAGCAGCTTGCGTCCATCCGGGGAGCTGTTTTTT.

This clonotype was detected a few times. The V gene is TRBV7-2, the J gene TRBJ2-1; D remains ambiguous. From germline, CDR1 is SGHTA and CDR2 FQGNSA. The CDR3 consists of 15 residues. The V gene lost 5 bases and the J gene lost 6 bases, with 17 bases spanning the gap. The CDR3 sequence: CASSREVGLTNEQFF. CDR3 nucleotide sequence: TGTGCCAGCAGCCGAGAGGTAGGGCTCACCAATGAGCAGTTCTTC. The entire variable domain, with the rest obtained from reference TRBV7-2 and TRBJ2-1, is as follows: GAGVSQSPSNKVTEKGKDVELRCDPISGHTALYWYRQSLGQGLEFLIYFQGNSAPDKSGLPSDRFSAERTGGSVSTLTIQRTQQEDSAVYLCASSREVGLTNEQFFGPGTRLTVL.

Only a few counts were recorded for this clonotype. The chain joins TRBV29-1 to TRBJ1-5; D uncertain. V lost 4 bases to trimming and J lost 5 bases, with 12 bases between them. Germline V gives CDR1 SQVTM, CDR2 ANQGSEA. The CDR3 length is 13 residues. DNA of the CDR3: TGCAGCGTTGCAGGCGGGGTGCATCAGCCCCAGCATTTT. It codes for CSVAGGVHQPQHF.

This chain joins TRBV10-1 and TRBJ2-3, with unresolved D. The CDR3 spans 14 residues. CDR1 WNHNN and CDR2 SYGVQD come from the germline V gene (reference sequence). V lost 2 bases and J lost 1, with 7 bases in between. The chain's CDR3 is CASSERVGTDTQYF. The DNA for the CDR3 is TGCGCCAGCAGTGAGAGGGTTGGCACAGATACGCAGTATTTT.

This clonotype has ten or more counts. J is TRBJ1-4 and V is TRBV7-2, with D possibly TRBD1 on 5 matching bases. The CDR3 covers 15 residues. CDR1 SGHTA and CDR2 FQGNSA come from the germline V gene. The V end was cut by 6 bases, the J end by 10 bases, with 21 bases between. CDR3 nucleotides: TGTGCCAGCAGGCAAGGCGGGGGTGGCCGGGGAAAACTGTTTTTT. Amino acid sequence: CASRQGGGGRGKLFF.

The chain is built from TRBV12-3 or TRBV12-4 and TRBJ1-5; D may be TRBD1 (6 bases). The CDR3 is 16 residues long. Trimming removed 6 bases from V and 2 bases from J, with 17 bases in between. The chain's CDR3 is CASSRLQGSGNQPQHF. CDR3 bases: TGTGCCAGCAGCCGACTTCAGGGGTCAGGCAATCAGCCCCAGCATTTT.

This clonotype was seen only a few times. The chain couples TRBV27 to TRBJ1-4; D may be TRBD1 (5 bases). The germline V gene has CDR1 MNHEY and CDR2 SMNVEV (reference sequence). The CDR3 has 16 amino acids. Trimming cost V 3 bases and J 5 bases, with 16 bases left between them. For the CDR3, the DNA is TGTGCCAGCAGTTTGGCCCAGTTGGGGGTGAATGAAAAACTGTTTTTT. It yields the protein CASSLAQLGVNEKLFF. The complete variable domain, with remaining parts taken from reference TRBV27 and TRBJ1-4, reads EAQVTQNPRYLITVTGKKLTVTCSQNMNHEYMSWYRQDPGLGLRQIYYSMNVEVTDKGDVPEGYKVSRKEKRNFPLILESPSPNQTSLYFCASSLAQLGVNEKLFFGSGTQLSVL.

This clonotype was detected many times. Because it lacks the conserved phenylalanine or tryptophan at the end, this CDR3 is likely a read error. The DNA is omitted, as the CDR3 cannot be located on it reliably, and the CDR3 follows TCRdb's listing. This rearrangement joins TRBV7-3 to TRBJ2-7; the table's D call of TRBD1 was not tested on the DNA. Both ends counted, the CDR3 spans 11 residues. Per germline, CDR1 SGHTA and CDR2 FQGTGA. The CDR3 protein is CASRVRWTDLS.

The chain joins TRBV20-1 to TRBJ1-1; D not certain. Between the trimmed V and J ends, which lost 0 bases and 1 base, there was a span of 15 bases. The CDR3 extends over 16 amino acids. Germline values: CDR1 DFQATT, CDR2 SNEGSKA (reference sequence). The CDR3 region is CSARDFSLGANTEAFF. As DNA, the CDR3 is TGCAGTGCTAGAGATTTTAGTTTAGGAGCGAACACTGAAGCTTTCTTT.

The chain links TRBV2 to TRBJ2-7; D may be TRBD1 (5 bases). The CDR3 sequence is 14 residues long. Germline V CDR1 and CDR2: SNHLY, FYNNEI. Between the trimmed V and J ends, which lost 10 bases and 3 bases, there was a span of 19 bases. CDR3: CATTRVSAFYEQYF. The CDR3 coding sequence is TGTGCCACCACCAGGGTGTCCGCCTTCTACGAGCAGTACTTC.

This clonotype was seen at least ten times. The CDR3 nucleotides are TGTGCCAGCAGCGCTCCTAGCGGGACCTTTCCCGGGGAGCTGTTTTTT. Encoded protein: CASSAPSGTFPGELFF. The chain employs TRBV9 and TRBJ2-2, with 9 bases matching TRBD2. The V and J ends lost 3 bases and 6 bases, in that order; junction bases with no gene match: 9. CDR1 is SGDLS, CDR2 YYNGEE, per germline. CDR3 length: 16 residues.

This clonotype was detected only a few times. The rearrangement uses TRBV20-1 and TRBJ2-1; D gene uncertain. The V and J ends lost 3 bases and 3 bases respectively, with 12 bases between them. Germline V CDR1 and CDR2: DFQATT, SNEGSKA (reference sequence). This CDR3 comprises 14 residues. CDR3 bases: TGCAGTGCTAGCAGCCTAGGGAACTACAATGAGCAGTTCTTC. This gives the protein CSASSLGNYNEQFF.

This clonotype has only a few counts. The chain joins TRBV10-3 to TRBJ2-2; no clear D gene. Germline V CDR1 and CDR2: ENHRY, SYGVKD. Trimming took 8 bases from V and 3 from J, leaving 7 bases between them. This CDR3 has 12 amino acids. DNA for the CDR3: TGTGCCATCGGACCCGACACCGGGGAGCTGTTTTTT. Translating it yields CAIGPDTGELFF.

This clonotype was seen many times. The chain employs TRBV20-1 and TRBJ2-7; D is perhaps TRBD1 (6 bases). The CDR3 runs to 14 residues. From germline, CDR1 is DFQATT and CDR2 SNEGSKA (reference sequence). Between the trimmed V and J ends, which lost 0 bases and 2 bases, there was a span of 11 bases. In nucleotides, the CDR3 is TGCAGTGCTAGAGATACGAGACAGGCCTACGAGCAGTACTTC. Translation gives CSARDTRQAYEQYF.

V usage is TRBV5-1 and J usage is TRBJ2-2, with a weak D call TRBD2 (6 bases). This CDR3 spans 15 amino acids. Trimming shortened V by 3 bases and J by 5 bases, and 14 bases separated the two germline ends. CDR1 is SGHRS, CDR2 YFSETQ, per germline. CDR3 bases: TGCGCCAGCAGCTCGGGACTGTGTTGGACCGGGGAGCTGTTTTTT. This sequence encodes CASSSGLCWTGELFF.